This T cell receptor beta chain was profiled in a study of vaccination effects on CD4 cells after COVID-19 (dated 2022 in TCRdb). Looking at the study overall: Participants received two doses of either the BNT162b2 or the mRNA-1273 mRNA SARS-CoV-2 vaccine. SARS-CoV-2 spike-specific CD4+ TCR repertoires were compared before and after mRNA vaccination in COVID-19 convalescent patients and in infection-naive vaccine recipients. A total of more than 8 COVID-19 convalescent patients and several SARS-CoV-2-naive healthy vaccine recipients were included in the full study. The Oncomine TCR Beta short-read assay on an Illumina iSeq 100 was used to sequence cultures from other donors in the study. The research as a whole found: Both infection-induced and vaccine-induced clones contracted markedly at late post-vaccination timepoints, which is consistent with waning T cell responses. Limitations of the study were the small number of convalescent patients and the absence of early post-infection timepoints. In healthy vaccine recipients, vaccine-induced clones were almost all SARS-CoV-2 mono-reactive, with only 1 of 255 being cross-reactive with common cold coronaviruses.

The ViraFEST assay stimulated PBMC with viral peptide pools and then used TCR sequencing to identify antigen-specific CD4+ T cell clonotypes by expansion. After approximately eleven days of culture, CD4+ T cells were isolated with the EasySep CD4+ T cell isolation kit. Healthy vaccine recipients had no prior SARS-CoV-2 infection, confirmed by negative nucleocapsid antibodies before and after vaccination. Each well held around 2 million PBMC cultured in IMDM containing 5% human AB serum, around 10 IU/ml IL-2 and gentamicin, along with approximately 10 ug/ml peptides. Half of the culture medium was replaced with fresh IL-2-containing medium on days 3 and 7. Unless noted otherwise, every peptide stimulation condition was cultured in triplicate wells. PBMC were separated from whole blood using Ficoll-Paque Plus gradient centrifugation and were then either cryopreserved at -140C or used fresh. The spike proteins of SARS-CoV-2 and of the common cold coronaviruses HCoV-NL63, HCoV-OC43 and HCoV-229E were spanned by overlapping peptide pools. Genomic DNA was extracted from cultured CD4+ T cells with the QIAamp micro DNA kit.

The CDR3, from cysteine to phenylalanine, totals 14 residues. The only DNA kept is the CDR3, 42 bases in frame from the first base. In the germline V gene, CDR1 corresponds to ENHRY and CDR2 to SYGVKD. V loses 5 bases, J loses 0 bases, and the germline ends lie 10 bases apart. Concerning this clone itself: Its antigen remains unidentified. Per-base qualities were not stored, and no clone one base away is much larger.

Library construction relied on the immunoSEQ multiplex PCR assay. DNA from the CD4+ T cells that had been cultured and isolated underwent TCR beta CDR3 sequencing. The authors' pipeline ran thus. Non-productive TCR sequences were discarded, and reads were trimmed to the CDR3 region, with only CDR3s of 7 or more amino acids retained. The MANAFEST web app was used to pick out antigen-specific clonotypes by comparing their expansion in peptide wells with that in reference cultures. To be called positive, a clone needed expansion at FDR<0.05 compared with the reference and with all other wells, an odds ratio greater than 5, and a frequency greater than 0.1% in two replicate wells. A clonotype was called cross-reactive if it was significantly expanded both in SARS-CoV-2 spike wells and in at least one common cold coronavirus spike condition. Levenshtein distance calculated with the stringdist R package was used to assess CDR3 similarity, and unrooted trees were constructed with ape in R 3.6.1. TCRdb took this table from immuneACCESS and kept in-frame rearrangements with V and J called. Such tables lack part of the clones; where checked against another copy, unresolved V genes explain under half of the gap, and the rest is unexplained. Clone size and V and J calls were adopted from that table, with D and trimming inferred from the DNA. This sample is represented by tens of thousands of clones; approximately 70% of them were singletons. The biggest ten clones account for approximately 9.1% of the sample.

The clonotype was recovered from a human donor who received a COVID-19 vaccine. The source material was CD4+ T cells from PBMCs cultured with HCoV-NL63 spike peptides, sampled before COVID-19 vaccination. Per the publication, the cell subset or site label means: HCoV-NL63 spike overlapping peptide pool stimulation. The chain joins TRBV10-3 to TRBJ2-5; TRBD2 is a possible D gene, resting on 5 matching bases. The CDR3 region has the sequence CAISSGLNQETQYF. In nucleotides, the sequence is TGTGCCATCAGTTCCGGACTGAACCAAGAGACCCAGTACTTC.